This TCR beta chain was documented in a study of shared clonotypes between healthy human individuals. Adult Caucasians living in Nashville, Tennessee made up all of the donors. Data came from immunoSEQ multiplex PCR; TCRdb stores just in-frame clones and leaves some out. Of 450,000 to 650,000 clones listed, around 78% were seen once; the top ten hold around 12%. CDR3 size: 12 residues. CDR1 and CDR2 from the germline V gene are MDHEN and SYDVKM. Trimming shortened V by 6 bases and J by 6 bases, and 12 bases separated the two germline ends. Worth noting for this clone: Its antigen is unidentified.

Findings of the study overall: Sequencing depth was predicted to influence how clonotypes are shared among donors.

The material sequenced was PBMCs. This receptor was obtained from a woman in her thirties or forties in good health. Some clones in this sample may be carry-over from other donors' samples. The V call is TRBV28, the J call TRBJ2-7, with a weak D call TRBD1 (5 bases). The CDR3 spells CASSIQGREQYF. DNA for the CDR3: TGTGCCAGCAGCATCCAGGGTCGCGAGCAGTACTTC. Filled out from reference TRBV28 and TRBJ2-7, the complete variable domain reads DVKVTQSSRYLVKRTGEKVFLECVQDMDHENMFWYRQDPGLGLRLIYFSYDVKMKEKGDIPEGYSVSREKKERFSLILESASTNQTSMYLCASSIQGREQYFGPGTRLTVT.